Reported below is one T cell receptor beta chain. Its target is not known. The source of the sample is a study of CD8 T cells in ankylosing spondylitis. Study conclusions and caveats: CD8+ by phenotype, disease-linked clones were relatively rare in peripheral blood. What appeared characteristic of ankylosing spondylitis blood was a TCR beta motif of eight highly homologous variants.

Scientists made TCR beta libraries using quantitative 5'-RACE with molecular barcodes. TCRdb re-derived calls from the 5' RACE reads in MiXCR, one entry per CDR3 protein. Of some 700,000 distinct CDR3 sequences in the sample, roughly 19% were seen once. Sequencing was performed on blood, either unsorted or a sorted T cell fraction (not recorded which). The source is a male donor with ankylosing spondylitis.

CDR3 DNA: TGCAGTGCTAGAGGACGGGGGTACCAAGAGACCCAGTACTTC. Translating gives CSARGRGYQETQYF. This chain links TRBV20-1 with TRBJ2-5, with D possibly being TRBD2 (6 bases). V gave up 1 base and J gave up 0 bases, with 9 bases separating them. Germline V CDR1 and CDR2: DFQATT, SNEGSKA (reference sequence). This CDR3 has 14 amino acids.